This T cell receptor beta chain is drawn from a study of cytomegalovirus exposure and HLA in healthy donors. Study-level findings and limits: Sequencing artifact likely explains a cluster of highly shared sequence variants. A reported reduction in N-insertions relative to the approximately 670-donor mean was seen in an Asian-associated ancestry cluster in a later analysis.

Points on this clone: The antigen is unknown.

This CDR3 contains 13 residues. CDR1 and CDR2 (germline): SQVTM, ANQGSEA. V was trimmed by 1 base and J by 9 bases, leaving 15 bases between them. Researchers ran the PCR with 60 Vbeta and 13 Jbeta primers. Authors' methods: It was a later analysis that counted roughly 80 million unique TCR beta chains, of which roughly 11 million were shared. Profiled with immunoSEQ multiplex PCR; TCRdb holds only in-frame clones, not every one. That table furnishes V, J and clone size, whereas the DNA furnished D and trimming. The sample lists 100,000 or so clones, 74% occurring once. Healthy donors of bone marrow made up the group.

This chain connects TRBV29-1 to TRBJ1-1; D ambiguous. The receptor was derived from a middle-aged man in good health and CMV-seropositive. Sequencing was carried out using PBMCs. The CDR3 is CSVEGQAVFQAFF. CDR3 bases: TGCAGCGTTGAAGGGCAGGCCGTCTTCCAAGCTTTCTTT.